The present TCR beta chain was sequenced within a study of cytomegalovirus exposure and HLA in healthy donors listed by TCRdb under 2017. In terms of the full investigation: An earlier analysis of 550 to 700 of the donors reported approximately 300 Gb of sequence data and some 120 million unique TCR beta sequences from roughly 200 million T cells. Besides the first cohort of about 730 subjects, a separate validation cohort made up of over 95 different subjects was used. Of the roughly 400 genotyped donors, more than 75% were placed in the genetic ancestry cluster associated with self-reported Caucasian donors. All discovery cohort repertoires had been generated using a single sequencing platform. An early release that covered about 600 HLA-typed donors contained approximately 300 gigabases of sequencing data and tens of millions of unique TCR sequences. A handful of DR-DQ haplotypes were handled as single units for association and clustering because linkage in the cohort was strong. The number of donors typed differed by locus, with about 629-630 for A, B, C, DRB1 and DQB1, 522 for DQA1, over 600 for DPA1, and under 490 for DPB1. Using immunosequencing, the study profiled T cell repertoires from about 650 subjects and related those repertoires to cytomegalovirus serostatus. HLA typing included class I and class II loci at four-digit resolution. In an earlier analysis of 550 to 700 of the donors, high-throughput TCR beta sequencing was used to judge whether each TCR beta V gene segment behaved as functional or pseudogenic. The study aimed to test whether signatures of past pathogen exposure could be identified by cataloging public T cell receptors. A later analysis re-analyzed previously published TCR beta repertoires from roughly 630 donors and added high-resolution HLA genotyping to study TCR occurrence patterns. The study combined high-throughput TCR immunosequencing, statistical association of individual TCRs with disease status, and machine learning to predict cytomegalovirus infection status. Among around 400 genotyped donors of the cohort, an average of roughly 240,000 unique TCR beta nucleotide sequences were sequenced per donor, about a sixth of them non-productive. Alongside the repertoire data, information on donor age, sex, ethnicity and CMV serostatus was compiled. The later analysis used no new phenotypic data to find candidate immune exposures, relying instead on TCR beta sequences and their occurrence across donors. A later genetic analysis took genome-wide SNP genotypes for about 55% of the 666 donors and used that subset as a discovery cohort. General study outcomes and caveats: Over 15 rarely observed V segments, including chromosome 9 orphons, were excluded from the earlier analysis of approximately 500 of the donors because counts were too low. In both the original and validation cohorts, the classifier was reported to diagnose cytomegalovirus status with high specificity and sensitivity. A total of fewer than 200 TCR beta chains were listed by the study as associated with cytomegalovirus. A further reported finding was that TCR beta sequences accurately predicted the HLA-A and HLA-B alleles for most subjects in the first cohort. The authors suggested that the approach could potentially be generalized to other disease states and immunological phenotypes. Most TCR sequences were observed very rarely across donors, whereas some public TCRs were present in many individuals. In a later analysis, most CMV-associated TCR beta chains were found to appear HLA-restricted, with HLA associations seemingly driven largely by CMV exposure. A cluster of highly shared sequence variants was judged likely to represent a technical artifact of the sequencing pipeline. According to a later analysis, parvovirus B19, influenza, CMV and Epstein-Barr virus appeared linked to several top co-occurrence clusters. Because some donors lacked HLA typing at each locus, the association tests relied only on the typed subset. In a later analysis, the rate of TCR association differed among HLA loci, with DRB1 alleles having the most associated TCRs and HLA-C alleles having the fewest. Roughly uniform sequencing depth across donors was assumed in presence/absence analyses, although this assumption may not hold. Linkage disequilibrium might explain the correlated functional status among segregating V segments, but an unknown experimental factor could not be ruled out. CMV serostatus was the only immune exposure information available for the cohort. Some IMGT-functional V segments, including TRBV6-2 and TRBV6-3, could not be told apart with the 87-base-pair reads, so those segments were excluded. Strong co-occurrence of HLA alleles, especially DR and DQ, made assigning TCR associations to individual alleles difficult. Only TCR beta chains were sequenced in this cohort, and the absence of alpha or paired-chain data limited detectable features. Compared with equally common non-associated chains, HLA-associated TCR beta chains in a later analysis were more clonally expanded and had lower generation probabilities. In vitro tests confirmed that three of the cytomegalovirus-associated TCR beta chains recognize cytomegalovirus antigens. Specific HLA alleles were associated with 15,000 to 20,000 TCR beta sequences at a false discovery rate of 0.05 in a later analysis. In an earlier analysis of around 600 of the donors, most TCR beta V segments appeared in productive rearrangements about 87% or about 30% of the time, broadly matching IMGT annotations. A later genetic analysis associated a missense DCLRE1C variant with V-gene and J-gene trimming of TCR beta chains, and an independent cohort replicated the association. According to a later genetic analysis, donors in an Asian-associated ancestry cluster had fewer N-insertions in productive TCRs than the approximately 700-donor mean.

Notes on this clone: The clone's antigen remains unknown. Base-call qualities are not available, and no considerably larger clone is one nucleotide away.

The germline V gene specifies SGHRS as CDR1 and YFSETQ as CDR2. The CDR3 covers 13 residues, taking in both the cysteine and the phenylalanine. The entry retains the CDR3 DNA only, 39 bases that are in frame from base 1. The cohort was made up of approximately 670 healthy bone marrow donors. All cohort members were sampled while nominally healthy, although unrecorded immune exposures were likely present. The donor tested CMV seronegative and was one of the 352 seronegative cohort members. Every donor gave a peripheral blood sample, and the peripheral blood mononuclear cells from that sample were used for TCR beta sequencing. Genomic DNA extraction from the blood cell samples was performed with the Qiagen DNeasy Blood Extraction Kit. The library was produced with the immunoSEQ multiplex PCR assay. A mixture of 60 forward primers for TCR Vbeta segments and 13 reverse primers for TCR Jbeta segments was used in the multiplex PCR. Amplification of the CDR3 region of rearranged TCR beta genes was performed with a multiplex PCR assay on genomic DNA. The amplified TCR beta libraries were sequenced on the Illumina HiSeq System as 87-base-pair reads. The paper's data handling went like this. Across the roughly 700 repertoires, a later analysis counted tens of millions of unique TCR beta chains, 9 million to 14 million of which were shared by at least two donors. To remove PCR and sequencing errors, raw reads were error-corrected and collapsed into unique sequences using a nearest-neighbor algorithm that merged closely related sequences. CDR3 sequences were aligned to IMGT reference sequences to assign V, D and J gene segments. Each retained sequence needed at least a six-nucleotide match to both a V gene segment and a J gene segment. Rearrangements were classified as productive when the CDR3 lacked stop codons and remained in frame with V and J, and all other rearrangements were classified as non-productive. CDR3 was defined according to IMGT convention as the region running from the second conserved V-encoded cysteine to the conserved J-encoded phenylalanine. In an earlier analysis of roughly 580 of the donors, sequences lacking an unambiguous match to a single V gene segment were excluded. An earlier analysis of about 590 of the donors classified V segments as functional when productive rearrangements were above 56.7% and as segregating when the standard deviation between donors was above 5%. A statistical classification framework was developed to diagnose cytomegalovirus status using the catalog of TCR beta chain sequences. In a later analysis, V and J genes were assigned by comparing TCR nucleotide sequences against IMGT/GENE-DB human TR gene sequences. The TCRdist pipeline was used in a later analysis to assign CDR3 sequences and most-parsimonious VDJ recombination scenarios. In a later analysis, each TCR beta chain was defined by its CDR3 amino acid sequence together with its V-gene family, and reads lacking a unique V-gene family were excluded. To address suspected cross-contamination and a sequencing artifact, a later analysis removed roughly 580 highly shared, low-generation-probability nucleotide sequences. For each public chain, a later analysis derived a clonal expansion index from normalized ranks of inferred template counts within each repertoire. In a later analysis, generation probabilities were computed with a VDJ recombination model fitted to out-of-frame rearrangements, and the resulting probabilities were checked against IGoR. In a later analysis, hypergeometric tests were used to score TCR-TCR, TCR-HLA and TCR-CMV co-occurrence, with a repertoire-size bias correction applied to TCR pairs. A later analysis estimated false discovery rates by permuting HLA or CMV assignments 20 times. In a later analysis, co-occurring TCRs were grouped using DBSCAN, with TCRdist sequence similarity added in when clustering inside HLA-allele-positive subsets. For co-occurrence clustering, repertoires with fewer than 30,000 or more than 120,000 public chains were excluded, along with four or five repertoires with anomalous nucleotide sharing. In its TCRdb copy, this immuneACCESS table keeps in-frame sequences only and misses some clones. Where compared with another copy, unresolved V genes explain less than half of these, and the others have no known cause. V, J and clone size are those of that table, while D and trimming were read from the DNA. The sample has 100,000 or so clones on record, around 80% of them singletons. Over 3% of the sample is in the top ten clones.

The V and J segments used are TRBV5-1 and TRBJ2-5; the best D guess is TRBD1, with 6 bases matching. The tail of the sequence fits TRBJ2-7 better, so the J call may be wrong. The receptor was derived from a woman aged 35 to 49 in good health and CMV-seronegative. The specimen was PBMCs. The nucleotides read TGCGCCAGCAGCTCGACAGGCCGCTACGAGCAGTACTTC. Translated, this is CASSSTGRYEQYF.